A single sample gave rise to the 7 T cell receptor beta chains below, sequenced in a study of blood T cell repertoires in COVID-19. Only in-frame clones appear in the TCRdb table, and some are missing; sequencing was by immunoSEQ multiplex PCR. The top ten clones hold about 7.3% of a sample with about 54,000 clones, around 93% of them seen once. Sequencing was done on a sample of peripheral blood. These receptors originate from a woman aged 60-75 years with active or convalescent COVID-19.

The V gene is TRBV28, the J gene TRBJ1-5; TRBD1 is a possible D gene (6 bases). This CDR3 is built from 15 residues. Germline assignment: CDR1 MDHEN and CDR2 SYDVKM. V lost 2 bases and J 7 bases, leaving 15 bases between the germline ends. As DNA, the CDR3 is TGTGCCAGCAGTTTACAACAGGGAGTATGGCAGCCCCAGCATTTT. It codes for CASSLQQGVWQPQHF.

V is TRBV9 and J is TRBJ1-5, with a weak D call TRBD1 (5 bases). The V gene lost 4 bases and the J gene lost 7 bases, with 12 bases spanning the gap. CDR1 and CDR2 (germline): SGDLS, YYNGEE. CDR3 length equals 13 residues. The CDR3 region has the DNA TGTGCCAGCAGCTTGGGGAGGGGCCAGCCCCAGCATTTT. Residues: CASSLGRGQPQHF.

The CDR3 loop is CASSQDSPADNQPQHF. For the CDR3, the DNA is TGTGCCAGCAGCCAAGACAGTCCCGCAGACAATCAGCCCCAGCATTTT. The chain recombines TRBV4-2 with TRBJ1-5; the D is unclear. The V end was cut by 0 bases, the J end by 3 bases, with 12 bases between. The germline gives CDR1 LGHNA, CDR2 YNFKEQ. The CDR3 has 16 residues.

The CDR3 loop reads CAWSGQDYEQYF. The CDR3 DNA reads TGTGCCTGGAGCGGACAGGACTACGAGCAGTACTTC. This chain joins TRBV30 and TRBJ2-7; TRBD1 matches at 7 bases. Germline V lookup: CDR1 GTSNPN, CDR2 SVGIG (reference sequence). The CDR3 consists of 12 residues. V shed 3 bases, J shed 3 bases, and the junction held 2 bases outside the gene matches.

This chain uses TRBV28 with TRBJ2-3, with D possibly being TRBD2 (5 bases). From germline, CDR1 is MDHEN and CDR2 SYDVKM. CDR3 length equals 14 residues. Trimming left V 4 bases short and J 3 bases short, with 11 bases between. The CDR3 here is CASSSASQTDTQYF. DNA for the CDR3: TGTGCCAGCAGTTCGGCTAGCCAGACAGATACGCAGTATTTT.

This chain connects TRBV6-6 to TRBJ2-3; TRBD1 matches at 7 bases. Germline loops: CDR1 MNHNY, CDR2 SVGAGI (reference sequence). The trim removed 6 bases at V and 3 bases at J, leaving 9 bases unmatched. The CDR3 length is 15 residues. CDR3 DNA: TGTGCCAGCAGGCCGGGACAGACCCGAACAGATACGCAGTATTTT. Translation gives CASRPGQTRTDTQYF.

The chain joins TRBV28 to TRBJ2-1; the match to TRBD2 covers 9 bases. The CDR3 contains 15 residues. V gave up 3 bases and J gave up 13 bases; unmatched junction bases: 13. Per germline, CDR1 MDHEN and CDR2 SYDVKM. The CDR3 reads CASSFAGGPRSVQFF. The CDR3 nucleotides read TGTGCCAGCAGTTTCGCGGGGGGGCCTAGATCGGTCCAGTTCTTC. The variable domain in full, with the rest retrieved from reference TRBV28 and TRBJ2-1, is DVKVTQSSRYLVKRTGEKVFLECVQDMDHENMFWYRQDPGLGLRLIYFSYDVKMKEKGDIPEGYSVSREKKERFSLILESASTNQTSMYLCASSFAGGPRSVQFFGPGTRLTVL.